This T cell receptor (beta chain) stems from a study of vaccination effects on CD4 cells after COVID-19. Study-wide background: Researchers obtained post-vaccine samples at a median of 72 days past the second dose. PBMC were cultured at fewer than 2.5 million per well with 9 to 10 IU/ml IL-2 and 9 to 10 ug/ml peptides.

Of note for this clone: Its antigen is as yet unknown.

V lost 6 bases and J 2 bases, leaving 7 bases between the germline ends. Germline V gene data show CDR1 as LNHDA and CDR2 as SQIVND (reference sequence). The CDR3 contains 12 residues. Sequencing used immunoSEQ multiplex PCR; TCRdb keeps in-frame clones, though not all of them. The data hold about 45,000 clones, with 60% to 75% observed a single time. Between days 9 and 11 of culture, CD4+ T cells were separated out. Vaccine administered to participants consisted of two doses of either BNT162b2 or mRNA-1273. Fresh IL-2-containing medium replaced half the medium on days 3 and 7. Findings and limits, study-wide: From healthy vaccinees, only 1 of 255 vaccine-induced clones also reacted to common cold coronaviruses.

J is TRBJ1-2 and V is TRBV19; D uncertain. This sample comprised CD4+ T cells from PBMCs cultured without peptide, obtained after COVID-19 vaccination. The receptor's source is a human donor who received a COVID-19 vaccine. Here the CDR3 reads CASSGQNYGYTF. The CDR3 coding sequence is TGTGCCAGTAGCGGCCAGAACTATGGCTACACCTTC.